This TCR beta chain was captured by sequencing in a study of siplizumab effects on memory and regulatory T cells. Study results and caveats: An assignable phenotype, naive or memory, was missing from roughly 80-95% of proliferating CD4+ or CD8+ clones.

The data were produced by immunoSEQ multiplex PCR, yet TCRdb's version contains in-frame clones alone and is incomplete. The sample lists more than 95,000 clones, 90% to 95% seen once, with approximately 0.3% in the top ten. For this clone: The antigen remains unidentified.

This CDR3 has 12 amino acids. The germline CDR1 and CDR2 sequences are SQVTM and ANQGSEA. V lost 6 bases to trimming and J lost 6 bases, with 14 bases between them. This sequence originates from a human donor in good health. The V call is TRBV29-1, the J call TRBJ1-1, with no clear D. The sample comprised CD4+ T cells sorted from blood. CDR3 coding DNA: TGCAGCGTCCACGAGGACGTCGCTGAAGCTTTCTTT. It specifies CSVHEDVAEAFF.